Shown below are 16 T cell receptor beta chains from a single sample sequenced in a study of blood T cell repertoires in COVID-19. The assay was immunoSEQ multiplex PCR, and TCRdb's table has in-frame clones only and misses some. In the table there are some 300,000 clones, 90% of which are singletons. Sequenced material: PBMCs or T cells enriched from blood (not recorded which). All receptors derive from a woman in her late teens or twenties with acute COVID-19.

The rearrangement uses TRBV5-5 and TRBJ2-3; 8 bases are shared with TRBD2. The CDR3 is made up of 15 amino acids. The germline V gene has CDR1 SGHKS and CDR2 YYEKEE (reference sequence). V trimming: 2 bases; J trimming: 5 bases; junction bases outside the gene matches: 7. The CDR3 protein is CASSLIAGLIDTQYF. CDR3 in DNA: TGTGCCAGCAGCTTAATAGCGGGACTGATAGATACGCAGTATTTT.

This clone was observed a single time. The genes are TRBV6-5 and TRBJ1-5; a possible D gene is TRBD1 (6 bases). In germline, CDR1 is MNHEY, CDR2 SVGAGI. This CDR3 spans 14 amino acids. The ends were cut back, 8 bases at V and 7 bases at J, with 18 bases in the middle. CDR3 coding DNA: TGTGCCAGCTTGTTCCACAGGGACGACCAGCCCCAGCATTTT. The encoded protein is CASLFHRDDQPQHF.

The gene calls are TRBV5-8 and TRBJ1-3, with 7 bases matching TRBD1. The CDR3 length is 15 residues. The germline gives CDR1 SGHTS, CDR2 YDEGEE. V lost 3 bases to trimming and J lost 0 bases; unmatched junction nucleotides: 3. This CDR3 is CASSYGTASGNTIYF. The CDR3 DNA is TGTGCCAGCAGCTACGGGACAGCCTCTGGAAACACCATATATTTT.

This sequence joins TRBV7-9 and TRBJ2-1, with 10 bases matching TRBD2. The V gene end was trimmed by 1 base and the J gene end by 4 bases; junction bases not matched to a gene: 10. This CDR3 comprises 18 residues. Germline-derived CDR1 and CDR2 are SEHNR and FQNEAQ (reference sequence). The CDR3 DNA follows: TGTGCCAGCAGCTTAGTAATGACTAGCGGGTCCTTGTACAATGAGCAGTTCTTC. Translation gives CASSLVMTSGSLYNEQFF.

J is TRBJ2-3 and V is TRBV2, with TRBD2 identical over 7 bases. The germline V gene encodes CDR1 SNHLY and CDR2 FYNNEI. The CDR3 totals 19 residues. The ends lost 4 bases at V and 0 bases at J; junction bases unmatched: 16. CDR3 sequence reads: CASSGLLGGSRESTDTQYF. The CDR3 nucleotides read TGTGCCAGCAGTGGGCTTCTTGGCGGGAGTCGAGAAAGCACAGATACGCAGTATTTT.

The rearrangement links TRBV9 to TRBJ1-1; D is undetermined. The CDR3 contains 14 residues. V shed 3 bases and J shed 2 bases, with 11 bases lying between them. In germline, CDR1 is SGDLS, CDR2 YYNGEE. The CDR3 sequence: CASSAQDRNTEAFF. In DNA, the CDR3 is TGTGCCAGCAGCGCGCAGGATCGCAACACTGAAGCTTTCTTT.

The chain couples TRBV11-2 to TRBJ2-1, with D possibly being TRBD1 (5 bases). Germline CDR1 and CDR2: SGHAT and FQNNGV. The CDR3 spans 15 residues. Trimming took 6 bases from V and 0 from J, leaving 12 bases between them. The CDR3 nucleotides are TGTGCCAGCAGGGCAGGGCTGAGCTCCTACAATGAGCAGTTCTTC. It yields the protein CASRAGLSSYNEQFF.

V is TRBV5-1 and J is TRBJ2-7; 7 bases map to TRBD2. Germline loops: CDR1 SGHRS, CDR2 YFSETQ. J was trimmed by 0 bases and V by 3 bases; bases with no gene match: 6. This CDR3 has 15 amino acids. CDR3 protein: CASSSGREYSYEQYF. In DNA form, the CDR3 reads TGCGCCAGCAGCTCGGGGAGGGAATACTCCTACGAGCAGTACTTC.

This chain joins TRBV5-1 and TRBJ2-3, with D perhaps TRBD1 (6 bases). V was trimmed by 1 base and J by 1 base, leaving 7 bases between them. The CDR3 loop spans 14 amino acids. Per the germline V gene, CDR1 is SGHRS and CDR2 is YFSETQ. CDR3 bases: TGCGCCAGCAGCTTGCCAGGGGGCACAGATACGCAGTATTTT. It translates to CASSLPGGTDTQYF.

J is TRBJ2-3 and V is TRBV7-9, with D unresolved. The CDR3 runs 13 residues. V was shortened by 1 base and J by 6 bases, with 8 bases between the two germline ends. Germline V gene data show CDR1 as SEHNR and CDR2 as FQNEAQ (reference sequence). This CDR3 reads CASSLVLSDTQYF. The DNA for the CDR3 is TGTGCCAGCAGCTTAGTACTCTCCGATACGCAGTATTTT.

The rearrangement joins TRBV28 to TRBJ2-2; D is perhaps TRBD2 (6 bases). The V end was cut by 0 bases, the J end by 4 bases, with 12 bases between. Germline V gene lookup returns CDR1 MDHEN and CDR2 SYDVKM. The CDR3 contains 16 residues. The CDR3 DNA sequence: TGTGCCAGCAGTTTATGGGGAGGAACGGGCACCGGGGAGCTGTTTTTT. Protein sequence: CASSLWGGTGTGELFF.

The sample holds one count of this clone. The chain has TRBV28 and TRBJ1-1; 7 bases are a match to TRBD1. The ends lost 7 bases at V and 0 bases at J; junction bases unmatched: 5. CDR3 length: 14 amino acids. Per germline, CDR1 MDHEN and CDR2 SYDVKM. In DNA, the CDR3 is TGTGCCAGCACCCGTGGACAGGTGAACACTGAAGCTTTCTTT. Protein: CASTRGQVNTEAFF.

This chain connects TRBV12-3 or TRBV12-4 to TRBJ2-2; a possible D gene is TRBD2 (6 bases). The V end was cut by 8 bases, the J end by 6 bases, with 10 bases between. The CDR3 covers 12 residues. In nucleotides, the CDR3 is TGTGCCAGCGGTCAGCGGGCCGGGGAGCTGTTTTTT. Encoded protein: CASGQRAGELFF.

The CDR3 loop reads CASSPTTPGVRYGNQPQHF. DNA for the CDR3: TGTGCCAGCAGCCCAACGACGCCGGGGGTAAGATATGGCAATCAGCCCCAGCATTTT. The chain couples TRBV28 to TRBJ1-5; weak D call: TRBD1 (5 bases). The CDR3 extends over 19 amino acids. Germline CDR1 is MDHEN and CDR2 is SYDVKM. Deletions cut 6 bases from V and 2 bases from J, with 26 bases between. The whole variable domain, remainder taken from reference TRBV28 and TRBJ1-5, is DVKVTQSSRYLVKRTGEKVFLECVQDMDHENMFWYRQDPGLGLRLIYFSYDVKMKEKGDIPEGYSVSREKKERFSLILESASTNQTSMYLCASSPTTPGVRYGNQPQHFGDGTRLSIL.

The DNA of the CDR3 is TGTGCCACCAGCAGAGATCCCGGACAGGGATACGAGCAGTACTTC. It yields the protein CATSRDPGQGYEQYF. The V gene is TRBV15, the J gene TRBJ2-7, with 8 bases aligning to TRBD1. Germline CDR1 and CDR2: LNHNV and YYDKDF (reference sequence). The CDR3 is 15 residues long. The V segment lost 0 bases and the J segment 4 bases; nucleotides outside the gene matches: 5. Variable domain in full (rest from reference TRBV15 and TRBJ2-7): DAMVIQNPRYQVTQFGKPVTLSCSQTLNHNVMYWYQQKSSQAPKLLFHYYDKDFNNEADTPDNFQSRRPNTSFCFLDIRSPGLGDTAMYLCATSRDPGQGYEQYFGPGTRLTVT.

Worth noting for this clone: Within the sample, other DNA sequences also encode this same CDR3. V gene TRBV28 combines with J gene TRBJ2-7; no reliable D call. The CDR3 covers 13 residues. The V end was cut by 2 bases, the J end by 4 bases, with 9 bases between. Germline V gene data show CDR1 as MDHEN and CDR2 as SYDVKM. The CDR3 DNA reads TGTGCCAGCAGTTTAGGGCAGCCATACGAGCAGTACTTC. It yields the protein CASSLGQPYEQYF. The full variable domain, in which reference TRBV28 and TRBJ2-7 provide the parts outside the CDR3, is DVKVTQSSRYLVKRTGEKVFLECVQDMDHENMFWYRQDPGLGLRLIYFSYDVKMKEKGDIPEGYSVSREKKERFSLILESASTNQTSMYLCASSLGQPYEQYFGPGTRLTVT.